The T cell receptor beta chain under discussion was sequenced for a study of blood T cells in healthy people across ages. Overall study findings and caveats: Age showed a roughly linear inverse relationship with TCR beta diversity per million T cells.

CDR3 length equals 14 residues. V was clipped by 4 bases and J by 10 bases, with 19 bases between them. The V gene's germline CDR1 is MGHRA and CDR2 YSYEKL. A second PCR, run for roughly 7 to 12 cycles, used a sample-barcoded 5' primer plus a J-beta primer mix. A tag from a template-switch adaptor with 12 random nucleotides marked each cDNA molecule. TCRdb used MiXCR to reprocess the 5' RACE reads, holding one entry per CDR3 protein. The data contain about 1.7 million distinct CDR3 sequences, about 28% of them singletons. Points on this clonotype: Its antigen is as yet unknown.

Specimen: blood. This TCR came from a woman in her 30s in good health. This chain connects TRBV4-1 to TRBJ2-5; either TRBD1 or TRBD2 may supply D (6 bases each). The CDR3 coding sequence is TGCGCCAGCAGCCGGGCAGGGGACTCTAGGAACCAGTACTTC. Amino acid sequence: CASSRAGDSRNQYF.